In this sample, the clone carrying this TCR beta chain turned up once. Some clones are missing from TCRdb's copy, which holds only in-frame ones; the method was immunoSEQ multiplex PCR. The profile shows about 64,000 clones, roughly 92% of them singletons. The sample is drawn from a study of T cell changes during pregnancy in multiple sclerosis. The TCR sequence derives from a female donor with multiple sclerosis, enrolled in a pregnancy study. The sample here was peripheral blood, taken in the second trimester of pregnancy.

The DNA for the CDR3 is TGCAGCGTCGGACAGCAGAATCAGCCCCAGCATTTT. Residues: CSVGQQNQPQHF. This sequence joins TRBV29-1 and TRBJ1-5; D is possibly TRBD1 (6 bases). CDR1 is SQVTM, CDR2 ANQGSEA, per germline. This CDR3 contains 12 residues. V was cut by 6 bases and J by 4 bases, with 10 bases left in between.